The TCR beta chain described here comes from a study of cytomegalovirus exposure and HLA in healthy donors. Study-level results: Earlier findings revealed that most TCR beta V segments proved productive either about 87% or about 30% of the time.

A word on this clone: The target antigen is unknown.

Germline V gene sequence: CDR1 WNHNN, CDR2 SYGVQD (reference sequence). The CDR3 covers 15 residues. The ends lost 6 bases at V and 2 bases at J; junction bases unmatched: 7. Primers: 60 Vbeta forward and 13 Jbeta reverse. Clones were sequenced by immunoSEQ multiplex PCR, and TCRdb holds only the in-frame ones, with some missing. The table includes 150,000 to 200,000 clones, around three quarters detected once. Sequenced material: PBMCs. The sequence derives from a man aged 35 to 55 in good health and CMV-seronegative. V and J are TRBV10-1 and TRBJ2-3; 8 nucleotides line up with TRBD1. For the CDR3, the DNA is TGCGCCAGCAGCCCAGGGGGCTTTACCACAGATACGCAGTATTTT. Translated, it gives CASSPGGFTTDTQYF.